The present TCR beta chain was sequenced within a study of T cell responses to AZD1222 COVID-19 vaccine. Study conclusions and caveats: Clonal diversity was possibly underestimated; the donors were predominantly white British and more often female. CD4 TCRs covered the whole spike, strongest at regions 160-218 and 743-854. Epitopes outside B.1.351 and B.1.1.7 mutated regions reportedly drew nearly half of spike TCRs.

Between the trimmed V and J ends, which lost 4 bases and 5 bases, there was a span of 12 bases. There are 12 residues in the CDR3. The germline V gene encodes CDR1 SQVTM and CDR2 ANQGSEA. A note on this clone: Antigen specificity is unknown.

The table came from immunoSEQ multiplex PCR; TCRdb's copy has only in-frame clones and leaves some out. The sample carries 75,000 to 85,000 clones, over 85% recorded once. Sequenced here: peripheral blood, sampled on day 0 of AZD1222 vaccination. The chain uses TRBV29-1 and TRBJ2-7; a possible D gene is TRBD1 (6 bases). This clonotype originated in an adult in good health. CDR3 nucleotides: TGCAGCGTTGTTACAGGGTCAAACGAGCAGTACTTC. It translates to CSVVTGSNEQYF.